This T cell receptor (beta chain) was identified during a study of T cell responses to AZD1222 COVID-19 vaccine. General study results and limits: Of spike-specific TCRs, nearly half reportedly target regions left unmutated in variants.

From germline, CDR1 is LGHNA and CDR2 YNFKEQ. This CDR3 is built from 20 residues. The V segment lost 1 base and the J segment 1 base; nucleotides outside the gene matches: 14. The repertoire was sequenced with immunoSEQ multiplex PCR; TCRdb's copy has only in-frame clones and lacks some. The table lists about 140,000 clones, around 94% of them singletons. The count of this clone is one. Its target is not known. Sequencing used peripheral blood, obtained 28 days after the second AZD1222 dose. The source is an adult who received the AZD1222 COVID-19 vaccine. J is TRBJ1-1 and V is TRBV4-2; 11 bases are shared with TRBD1. The CDR3 here is CASSQAGTGGFIMWNTEAFF. Here the CDR3 DNA reads TGTGCCAGCAGCCAAGCCGGGACAGGGGGGTTTATTATGTGGAACACTGAAGCTTTCTTT.